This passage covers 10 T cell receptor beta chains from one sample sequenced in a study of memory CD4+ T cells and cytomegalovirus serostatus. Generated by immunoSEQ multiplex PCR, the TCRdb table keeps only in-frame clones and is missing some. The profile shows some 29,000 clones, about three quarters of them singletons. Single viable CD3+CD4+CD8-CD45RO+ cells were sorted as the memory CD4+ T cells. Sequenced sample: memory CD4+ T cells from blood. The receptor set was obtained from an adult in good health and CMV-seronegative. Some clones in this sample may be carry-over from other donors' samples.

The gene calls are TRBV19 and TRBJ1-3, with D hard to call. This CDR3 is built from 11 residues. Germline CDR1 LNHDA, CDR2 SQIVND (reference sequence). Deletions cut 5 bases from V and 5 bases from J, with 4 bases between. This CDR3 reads CASSERNTIYF. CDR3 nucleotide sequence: TGTGCCAGTAGTGAGAGAAACACCATATATTTT.

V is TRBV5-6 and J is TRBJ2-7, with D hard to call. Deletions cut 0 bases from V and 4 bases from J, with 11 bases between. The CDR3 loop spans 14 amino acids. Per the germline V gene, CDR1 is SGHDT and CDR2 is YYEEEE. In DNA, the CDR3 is TGTGCCAGCAGCTTGGGTAACTGGGGATACGAGCAGTACTTC. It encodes CASSLGNWGYEQYF.

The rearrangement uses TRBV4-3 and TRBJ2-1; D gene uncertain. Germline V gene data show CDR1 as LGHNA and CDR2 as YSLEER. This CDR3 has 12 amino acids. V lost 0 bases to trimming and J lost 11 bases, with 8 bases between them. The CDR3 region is CASSQDRIKQFF. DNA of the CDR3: TGCGCCAGCAGCCAAGACAGGATAAAGCAGTTCTTC.

The CDR3 region is CASSLTGSGSNSPLHF. The CDR3 nucleotides are TGTGCCAGCAGTCTAACGGGCTCCGGTTCCAATTCACCCCTCCACTTT. J is TRBJ1-6 and V is TRBV6-6, with D unclear. Between the trimmed V and J ends, which lost 5 bases and 7 bases, there was a span of 18 bases. Germline CDR1 reads MNHNY; CDR2 reads SVGAGI (reference sequence). This CDR3 has 16 amino acids.

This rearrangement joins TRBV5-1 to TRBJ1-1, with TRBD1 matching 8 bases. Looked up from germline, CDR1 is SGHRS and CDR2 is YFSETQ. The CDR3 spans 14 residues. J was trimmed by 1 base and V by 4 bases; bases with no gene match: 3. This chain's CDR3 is CASSQGARNTEAFF. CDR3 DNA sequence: TGCGCCAGCAGCCAGGGGGCTCGGAACACTGAAGCTTTCTTT.

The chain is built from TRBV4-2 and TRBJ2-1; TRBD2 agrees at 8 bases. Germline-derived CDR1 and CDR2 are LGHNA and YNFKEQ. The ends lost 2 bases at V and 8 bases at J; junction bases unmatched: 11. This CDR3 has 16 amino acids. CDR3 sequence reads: CASSQQSGGSPYEQFF. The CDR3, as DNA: TGTGCCAGCAGCCAACAGAGCGGGGGTTCCCCTTATGAGCAGTTCTTC.

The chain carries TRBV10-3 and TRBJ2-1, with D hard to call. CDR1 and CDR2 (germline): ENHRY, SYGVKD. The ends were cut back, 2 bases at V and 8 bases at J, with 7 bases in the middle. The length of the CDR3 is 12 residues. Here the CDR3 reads CAISEVVDEQFF. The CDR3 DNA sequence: TGTGCCATCAGTGAGGTTGTGGATGAGCAGTTCTTC.

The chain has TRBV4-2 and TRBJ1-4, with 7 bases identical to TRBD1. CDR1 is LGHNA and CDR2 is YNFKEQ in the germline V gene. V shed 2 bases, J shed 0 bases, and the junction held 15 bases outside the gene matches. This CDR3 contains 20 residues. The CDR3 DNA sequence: TGTGCCAGCAGCCAACGGGGCAGGGATAAGGGGGCCACAACTAATGAAAAACTGTTTTTT. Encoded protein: CASSQRGRDKGATTNEKLFF.

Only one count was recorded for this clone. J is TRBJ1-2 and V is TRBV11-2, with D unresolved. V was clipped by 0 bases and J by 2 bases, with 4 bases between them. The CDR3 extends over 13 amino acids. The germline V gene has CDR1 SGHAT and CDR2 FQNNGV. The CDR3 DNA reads TGTGCCAGCAGCTTAGATGGGAACTATGGCTACACCTTC. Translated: CASSLDGNYGYTF.

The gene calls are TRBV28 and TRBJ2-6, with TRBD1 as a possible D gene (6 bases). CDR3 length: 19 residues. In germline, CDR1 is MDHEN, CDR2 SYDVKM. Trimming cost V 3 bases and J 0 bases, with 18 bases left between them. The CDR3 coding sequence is TGTGCCAGCAGTTTTTCCGGGACACATAGACCCTCTGGGGCCAACGTCCTGACTTTC. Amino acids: CASSFSGTHRPSGANVLTF.